What follows are 14 T cell receptor beta chains derived from one specimen sequenced in a study of blood T cells in healthy people across ages. Sample-barcoded 5' priming and a J-beta primer mix drove a second PCR of roughly 7 to 11 cycles. TCRdb reanalysed the 5' RACE reads using MiXCR and keeps one entry per CDR3 protein. The data contain approximately 900,000 distinct CDR3 sequences, around 29% of them singletons. This sample was also put to use in a study of T cells of mothers and their children.

The sequenced material came from blood. These receptors all come from a woman aged 40-49 years in good health.

This chain joins TRBV11-2 and TRBJ2-5, with 8 bases lining up with TRBD2. CDR3 length: 16 amino acids. V shed 2 bases, J shed 5 bases, and the junction held 10 bases outside the gene matches. The germline V gene has CDR1 SGHAT and CDR2 FQNNGV. The CDR3 protein is CASSLNPSGGLETQYF. In DNA form, the CDR3 reads TGTGCCAGCAGCTTAAACCCCTCGGGGGGGCTTGAGACCCAGTACTTC.

The table lists this clonotype with many counts. The CDR3 protein is CASSQTSGGFAYEQYF. CDR3 bases: TGTGCCAGCAGCCAGACTAGCGGGGGTTTTGCCTACGAGCAGTACTTC. This chain uses TRBV3-1 with TRBJ2-7, with 12 nucleotides matching TRBD2. The CDR3 sequence is 16 residues long. Unmatched junction bases numbered 5, after V lost 3 bases and J lost 2 bases. The germline CDR1 and CDR2 sequences are LGHDT and YNNKEL (reference sequence).

The chain has TRBV7-2 and TRBJ2-5; unclear D gene. V lost 6 bases and J 3 bases, leaving 8 bases between the germline ends. The CDR3 runs to 12 residues. Looked up from germline, CDR1 is SGHTA and CDR2 is FQGNSA. Here the CDR3 reads CASSSIKETQYF. CDR3 sequence (DNA): TGTGCCAGCAGTTCGATTAAAGAGACCCAGTACTTC.

The chain employs TRBV7-6 and TRBJ2-1; D not resolved. Matching the DNA end better, TRBJ2-7 makes the J call doubtful. The CDR3 extends over 11 amino acids. Germline V CDR1 and CDR2: SGHVS, FNYEAQ. As DNA, the CDR3 is TGTGCCAGCATCCACAACAATGAGCAGTACTTC. As protein: CASIHNNEQYF.

This clonotype has only a few counts. This chain links TRBV6-6 with TRBJ2-2; 10 nucleotides line up with TRBD1. The V and J ends lost 5 bases and 5 bases, in that order; junction bases with no gene match: 5. The CDR3 is 15 residues long. Germline loops: CDR1 MNHNY, CDR2 SVGAGI (reference sequence). The CDR3 is CASSHGTGATGELFF. The CDR3 DNA follows: TGTGCCAGCAGTCATGGGACAGGGGCGACCGGGGAGCTGTTTTTT.

This clonotype was seen a handful of times. J is TRBJ2-1 and V is TRBV11-2; the D gene is possibly TRBD1 (6 bases). The germline CDR1 and CDR2 sequences are SGHAT and FQNNGV. This CDR3 contains 15 residues. Trimming removed 0 bases from V and 6 bases from J, with 12 bases in between. CDR3 coding DNA: TGTGCCAGCAGCTTAGAAAGACAGGTAGTCAATGAGCAGTTCTTC. Translation gives CASSLERQVVNEQFF.

A single count supports this clonotype. The genes are TRBV3-1 and TRBJ1-5; 8 bases are a match to TRBD1. This CDR3 spans 15 amino acids. The V segment lost 2 bases and the J segment 5 bases; nucleotides outside the gene matches: 5. Germline V gene data show CDR1 as LGHDT and CDR2 as YNNKEL (reference sequence). CDR3 nucleotides: TGTGCCAGCAGCCAACAGGGGGCGGGGGATCAGCCCCAGCATTTT. It is translated as CASSQQGAGDQPQHF. The full variable domain, its missing parts supplied by reference TRBV3-1 and TRBJ1-5, is DTAVSQTPKYLVTQMGNDKSIKCEQNLGHDTMYWYKQDSKKFLKIMFSYNNKELIINETVPNRFSPKSPDKAHLNLHINSLELGDSAVYFCASSQQGAGDQPQHFGDGTRLSIL.

Note on this clonotype: The junction and the germline gene differ at one end; a read error may be behind it. The V call is TRBV29-1, the J call TRBJ2-2, with D tentatively TRBD1 (8 bases). Per the germline V gene, CDR1 is SQVTM and CDR2 is ANQGSEA. The CDR3 extends over 14 amino acids. CDR3 in amino acids: CSVEERQGSGERFF. CDR3 coding DNA: TGCAGCGTTGAAGAACGACAGGGGAGCGGGGAGCGGTTTTTT.

In its sample, this clonotype was seen a few times. This chain uses TRBV28 with TRBJ2-7, with 8 bases fitting TRBD1. The CDR3 covers 13 residues. V lost 5 bases to trimming and J lost 3 bases; unmatched junction nucleotides: 3. Germline V gives CDR1 MDHEN, CDR2 SYDVKM. As DNA, the CDR3 is TGTGCCAGCAGTAAGACAGGGGACTACGAGCAGTACTTC. Translating it yields CASSKTGDYEQYF.

The CDR3 DNA is TGCGCCAGCAGCTTTCAGGTAGGAAACACTGAAGCTTTCTTT. Protein: CASSFQVGNTEAFF. The rearrangement links TRBV5-1 to TRBJ1-1; D gene uncertain. The V end lost 2 bases, the J end lost 2 bases, and 10 bases lay between the germline ends. Germline V lookup: CDR1 SGHRS, CDR2 YFSETQ. This CDR3 has 14 residues.

This clonotype was observed at least ten times. V and J are TRBV18 and TRBJ2-3, with unresolved D. V lost 2 bases, J lost 2 bases, and 5 bases lay in between. The CDR3 contains 13 residues. Germline loops: CDR1 KGHSH, CDR2 LQKENI. In DNA form, the CDR3 reads TGTGCCAGCTCACCAGGGTACACAGATACGCAGTATTTT. Its translation is CASSPGYTDTQYF.

This clonotype was picked up a small number of times. The chain recombines TRBV28 with TRBJ1-2, with D hard to call. Germline values: CDR1 MDHEN, CDR2 SYDVKM. The CDR3 covers 14 residues. Trimming shortened V by 1 base and J by 8 bases, and 14 bases separated the two germline ends. The CDR3 protein is CASSLFLAREGYTF. The CDR3 DNA reads TGTGCCAGCAGTTTATTTCTGGCGCGGGAAGGCTACACCTTC.

This clonotype was counted a few times. The chain has TRBV3-1 and TRBJ1-1; no clear D gene. The ends were cut back, 0 bases at V and 3 bases at J, with 8 bases in the middle. This CDR3 has 14 residues. Germline CDR1 LGHDT, CDR2 YNNKEL (reference sequence). In nucleotides, the CDR3 is TGTGCCAGCAGCCAAGATCTAAGTCACACTGAAGCTTTCTTT. It specifies CASSQDLSHTEAFF.

V gene TRBV5-1 combines with J gene TRBJ1-2; 9 bases agree with TRBD1. The CDR3 runs to 15 residues. V trimming: 0 bases; J trimming: 4 bases; junction bases outside the gene matches: 4. Germline loops: CDR1 SGHRS, CDR2 YFSETQ. CDR3: CASSLEDRGTYGYTF. The CDR3 nucleotides read TGCGCCAGCAGCTTGGAGGACAGGGGAACCTATGGCTACACCTTC.